Listed here is a single T cell receptor beta chain. The data were taken from a study of CD8 T cells in ankylosing spondylitis. TCRdb itself ran the 5' RACE reads through MiXCR, one entry per CDR3 protein. The profile shows roughly 230,000 distinct CDR3 sequences, 10% to 13% of them singletons. The V end lost 3 bases, the J end lost 7 bases, and 7 bases lay between the germline ends. This CDR3 region has 12 residues. Germline CDR1 reads ENHRY; CDR2 reads SYGVKD. The TCR sequence derives from a male donor with ankylosing spondylitis or in good health (not recorded which). The specimen sequenced was blood, either unsorted or a sorted T cell fraction (not recorded which). The genes are TRBV10-3 and TRBJ1-5; D possibly corresponds to TRBD1 (5 bases). CDR3 region: CAISEWGQPQHF. CDR3 nucleotide sequence: TGTGCCATCAGTGAATGGGGCCAGCCCCAGCATTTT.